The source of this TCR beta chain is a study of Tregs in tolerant kidney transplant recipients. Here immunoSEQ multiplex PCR was the method, and the copy in TCRdb shows in-frame clones only, minus some. The sample holds around 120,000 clones, roughly 92% seen once. Germline V lookup: CDR1 SGHRS, CDR2 YFSETQ. This CDR3 has 16 amino acids. Unstimulated regulatory T cells (CD4+CD25+CD127-), CD4+CD25- non-regulatory cells, CD4 and CD8 cells were FACS-sorted from thawed PBMCs. The source is a human donor in good health. The rearrangement uses TRBV5-1 and TRBJ2-5; 11 bases fit TRBD1. The J call is in doubt because the DNA end fits TRBJ2-7 better. Input material: CD4+ T cells from blood. This CDR3 is CASSSPGTGGSAEQYF. Written as DNA, the CDR3 is TGCGCCAGCAGCTCGCCCGGGACAGGGGGATCGGCCGAGCAGTACTTC.